This T cell receptor beta chain stems from a study of siplizumab effects on memory and regulatory T cells. Repertoires were generated with immunoSEQ multiplex PCR, while TCRdb's copy carries only in-frame clones and drops some. The sample has some 100,000 clones; 94% are singletons. Trimming left V 8 bases short and J 2 bases short, with 15 bases between. Germline lookup yields CDR1 MNHEY and CDR2 SVGAGI. The CDR3 extends over 14 amino acids. Material: Tregs sorted from blood. V usage is TRBV6-5 and J usage is TRBJ1-2, with a weak D call TRBD1 (5 bases). The sequence was obtained from a human donor in good health. The chain's CDR3 is CASSLRGRNYGYTF. In DNA, the CDR3 is TGTGCCAGCTCCCTTCGGGGGAGGAACTATGGCTACACCTTC.